Here is one TCR beta chain with its context. Researchers ran the PCR with 60 Vbeta and 13 Jbeta primers. TCRdb's table, derived via immunoSEQ multiplex PCR, lists solely in-frame clones and lacks some. The repertoire holds roughly 150,000 clones, approximately 82% seen once, with 11% in the top ten. Germline V gene lookup returns CDR1 SGHTA and CDR2 FQGNSA. This CDR3 comprises 14 residues. V was cut by 4 bases and J by 5 bases, with 14 bases left in between. This specimen belongs to a study of cytomegalovirus exposure and HLA in healthy donors. This TCR came from a man between 18 and 29 years old in good health and CMV-seropositive. Material for sequencing was PBMCs. This rearrangement joins TRBV7-2 to TRBJ2-5; maybe TRBD2 (5 bases). CDR3 in amino acids: CASSSDWVEETQYF. The CDR3 nucleotides are TGTGCCAGCAGCTCGGACTGGGTTGAGGAGACCCAGTACTTC.